Below are 3 T cell receptor beta chains sequenced from a single sample in a study of cytomegalovirus exposure and HLA in healthy donors. The PCR ran on 60 Vbeta and 13 Jbeta primers. Profiling relied on immunoSEQ multiplex PCR, and the TCRdb table lists in-frame clones only, not all of them. The sample includes roughly 120,000 clones, 8% to 10% of them seen just once. Sequencing input: PBMCs. These receptors were obtained from a man younger than 40 in good health and CMV-seronegative.

Worth noting for this clone: Compared with germline, one end of the junction differs, possibly owing to a read error. The gene calls are TRBV10-3 and TRBJ2-5, with 11 bases identical to TRBD2. CDR3 length: 16 residues. Per the germline V gene, CDR1 is ENHRY and CDR2 is SYGVKD. The CDR3 reads CATSDSGGGKQETQYF. The CDR3 DNA sequence: TGTGCCACCAGTGATAGCGGGGGGGGGAAACAAGAGACCCAGTACTTC.

Only a few counts were recorded for this clone. This chain joins TRBV4-1 and TRBJ2-7; TRBD2 matches 10 bases. V was pared by 1 base and J by 6 bases, with 9 bases of the junction left unmatched. The CDR3 extends over 16 amino acids. Germline V gives CDR1 MGHRA, CDR2 YSYEKL. In nucleotides, the CDR3 is TGCGCCAGCAGCCAAGCGGGAGCTAGCGGGAGTTTCGAGCAGTACTTC. Residues: CASSQAGASGSFEQYF.

This clone turned up a few times. This rearrangement joins TRBV5-6 to TRBJ1-1; D unclear. The V gene lost 4 bases and the J gene lost 5 bases, with 12 bases spanning the gap. The CDR3 sequence is 13 residues long. Germline-derived CDR1 and CDR2 are SGHDT and YYEEEE. CDR3 in amino acids: CASSHGLWTEAFF. DNA of the CDR3: TGTGCCAGCAGCCACGGACTCTGGACTGAAGCTTTCTTT.